This entry lists 6 T cell receptor beta chains sequenced from one sample in a study of T cells after yellow fever vaccination. TCRdb reprocessed the 5' RACE reads via MiXCR and lists one record per CDR3 protein. This table has about 300,000 distinct CDR3 sequences, 8.7% appearing once. Sequencing was performed on CD4+ T cells sorted from PBMCs, taken 5 days after the yellow fever booster vaccination. These receptors came from a man in his late teens or twenties who received the YFV17D yellow fever vaccine.

The chain combines TRBV29-1 with TRBJ1-1, with D maybe TRBD1 (5 bases). The V gene's germline CDR1 is SQVTM and CDR2 ANQGSEA. The CDR3 is 11 amino acids. The V end was cut by 6 bases, the J end by 5 bases, with 10 bases between. CDR3 protein: CSVGEGTEAFF. In nucleotides, the CDR3 is TGCAGCGTGGGGGAAGGGACTGAAGCTTTCTTT.

The chain employs TRBV28 and TRBJ2-3, with D possibly being TRBD2 (7 bases). V dropped 6 bases and J dropped 2 bases, with 18 bases sitting between them. There are 16 residues in the CDR3. Germline lookup yields CDR1 MDHEN and CDR2 SYDVKM. The CDR3 is CASRTGRRGTTDTQYF. The CDR3 nucleotides are TGTGCCAGCAGAACAGGGAGGCGGGGGACCACAGATACGCAGTATTTT.

The V gene is TRBV30, the J gene TRBJ1-5; no clear D gene. Germline values: CDR1 GTSNPN, CDR2 SVGIG (reference sequence). The CDR3 length is 14 residues. Trimming took off 0 bases at V and 2 bases at J, with 8 bases between the two ends. The CDR3 bases are TGTGCCTGGAGTGTACTAGGAGGCAATCAGCCCCAGCATTTT. The encoded protein is CAWSVLGGNQPQHF.

The chain combines TRBV4-3 with TRBJ1-3; D is undetermined. Germline V lookup: CDR1 LGHNA, CDR2 YSLEER. The V gene lost 1 base and the J gene lost 0 bases, with 4 bases spanning the gap. The CDR3 sequence is 14 residues long. CDR3 sequence: CASSQGDSGNTIYF. The CDR3, as DNA: TGCGCCAGCAGCCAAGGTGACTCTGGAAACACCATATATTTT.

This clonotype has just a few counts. V usage is TRBV20-1 and J usage is TRBJ1-3; D call uncertain. Looked up from germline, CDR1 is DFQATT and CDR2 is SNEGSKA (reference sequence). V was shortened by 3 bases and J by 2 bases, with 11 bases between the two germline ends. The CDR3 is 14 residues long. The chain's CDR3 is CSASPGEAGNTIYF. CDR3 in DNA: TGCAGTGCTAGCCCCGGGGAGGCTGGAAACACCATATATTTT.

Only a few counts were recorded for this clonotype. The gene calls are TRBV29-1 and TRBJ2-7, with D possibly being TRBD1 (6 bases). Trimming pared 4 bases from V and 12 bases from J, leaving 16 bases between. The CDR3 is 11 residues long. CDR1 is SQVTM, CDR2 ANQGSEA, per germline. CDR3 amino acids: CSVGSQGVRYF. The DNA for the CDR3 is TGCAGCGTTGGATCACAGGGAGTTCGGTACTTC.